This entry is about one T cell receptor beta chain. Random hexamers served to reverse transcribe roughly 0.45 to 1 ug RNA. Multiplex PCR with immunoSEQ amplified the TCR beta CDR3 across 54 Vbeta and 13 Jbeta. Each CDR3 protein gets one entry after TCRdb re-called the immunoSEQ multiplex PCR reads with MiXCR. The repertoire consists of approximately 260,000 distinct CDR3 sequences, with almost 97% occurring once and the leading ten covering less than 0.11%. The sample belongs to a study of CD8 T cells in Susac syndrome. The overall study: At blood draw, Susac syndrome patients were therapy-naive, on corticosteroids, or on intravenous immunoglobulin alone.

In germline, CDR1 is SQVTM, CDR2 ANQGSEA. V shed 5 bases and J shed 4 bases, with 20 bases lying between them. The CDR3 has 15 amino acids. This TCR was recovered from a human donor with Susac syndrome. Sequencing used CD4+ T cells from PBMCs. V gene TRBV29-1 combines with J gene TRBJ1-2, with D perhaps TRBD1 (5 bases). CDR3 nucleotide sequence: TGCAGCGTTAGCAAAGGAGTAGGGGCGGCCTATGGCTACACCTTC. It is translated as CSVSKGVGAAYGYTF. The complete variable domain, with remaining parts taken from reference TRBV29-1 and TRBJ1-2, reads SAVISQKPSRDICQRGTSLTIQCQVDSQVTMMFWYRQQPGQSLTLIATANQGSEATYESGFVIDKFPISRPNLTFSTLTVSNMSPEDSSIYLCSVSKGVGAAYGYTFGSGTRLTVV.